This T cell receptor (beta chain) was identified in a study of blood T cells in healthy people across ages. Study as a whole: Template switching retrieved approximately one barcoded beta molecule for each two T cells. Study-level results: Investigators viewed diversity estimates from one million T cells as underestimates, the study reported. PBMCs that were unsorted prevented a conclusive naive versus antigen-experienced comparison.

Alongside a J-beta primer mix, a sample-barcoded 5' primer served in a second PCR lasting about 7 to 11 cycles. MiXCR, applied by TCRdb to the 5' RACE reads, yields one record per CDR3 protein. The table lists around 1,500,000 distinct CDR3 sequences, under 30% of them singletons, with about 8% in the top ten. Regarding this clonotype: Antigen unknown.

The CDR3 is 15 residues long. The V end lost 2 bases, the J end lost 4 bases, and 12 bases lay between the germline ends. Per the germline V gene, CDR1 is MDHEN and CDR2 is SYDVKM. The receptor was isolated from a woman in her 30s in good health. J is TRBJ2-1 and V is TRBV28; the D gene is possibly TRBD1 (5 bases). The source material was blood. CDR3 loop: CASSLGGHVYNEQFF. The CDR3 region has the DNA TGTGCCAGCAGTTTAGGCGGACACGTTTACAATGAGCAGTTCTTC. Full variable domain (remainder filled in from reference TRBV28 and TRBJ2-1): DVKVTQSSRYLVKRTGEKVFLECVQDMDHENMFWYRQDPGLGLRLIYFSYDVKMKEKGDIPEGYSVSREKKERFSLILESASTNQTSMYLCASSLGGHVYNEQFFGPGTRLTVL.